A selection of T cell receptor beta chains follows, all from one sample in a study of human T cells and chemical hapten exposure. TCRdb recomputed calls from the RACE reads with MiXCR, one row per CDR3 protein. This table has under 65,000 distinct CDR3 sequences, 9.3% appearing once. The sequenced sample was whole blood, obtained in connection with sensitization to the hapten diphenylcyclopropenone (DPC). These receptors all stem from a woman aged 45-65 years with alopecia areata. Some clones in this sample may be carry-over from other donors' samples. Both conserved end residues are part of each CDR3. A D gene is named only where the DNA matches it firmly. Size is stated for part of the rows, as once, few or many counts, or as a class when the clone is expanded.

cdr3_nt | cdr3_aa | clone_size | v_call | d_call | j_call
TGTGCCTGGAGCGATACCGGGACACCATACGAGCAGTACTTC | CAWSDTGTPYEQYF | many | TRBV30 | NA | TRBJ2-7
TGTGCCAGCAGGGCCCCGGTGAACACTGAAGCTTTCTTT | CASRAPVNTEAFF | many | TRBV28 | NA | TRBJ1-1
TGTGCCAGCTCACCGATCCCTGGACTAGCGGGATTAACCGATACGCAGTATTTT | CASSPIPGLAGLTDTQYF | many | TRBV18 | TRBD2 | TRBJ2-3
TGCAGCGTTGTTCCAGGGACAAAGAACACTGAAGCTTTCTTT | CSVVPGTKNTEAFF | many | TRBV29-1 | NA | TRBJ1-1
TGTGCCAGCAGTTATAAACTAGCGGATTCCTACGAGCAGTACTTC | CASSYKLADSYEQYF | many | TRBV6-6 | TRBD2 | TRBJ2-7
TGCGCCAGCAGTCTCAAACAGAGGCTAGCGGGAGGACGCTACAATGAGCAGTTCTTC | CASSLKQRLAGGRYNEQFF | many | TRBV23-1 | TRBD2 | TRBJ2-1
TGTGCCAGTAGTATAGCCAACGCTCCGGGACAGGGAAACACCATATATTTT | CASSIANAPGQGNTIYF | many | TRBV19 | TRBD1 | TRBJ1-3
TGCAGCGTTGAAAACGGAAATCAGCCCCAGCATTTT | CSVENGNQPQHF | many | TRBV29-1 | NA | TRBJ1-5
TGCAGCGTTTCGGGGGGCAACTATGGCTACACCTTC | CSVSGGNYGYTF | many | TRBV29-1 | NA | TRBJ1-2
TGTGCCAGCAGCTTAATTGGCGGGACTAATCCCTCCGAGCAGTACTTC | CASSLIGGTNPSEQYF | many | TRBV11-3 | TRBD2 | TRBJ2-7
TGCGCCAGCAGCCAAGGGACAGGGGGATTCTACAATGAGCAGTTCTTC | CASSQGTGGFYNEQFF | many | TRBV4-1 | TRBD1 | TRBJ2-1
TGTGCCAGCAGTTACTCCAGTCAGCCCCAGCATTTT | CASSYSSQPQHF | many | TRBV6-2/TRBV6-3 | NA | TRBJ1-5
TGTGCCAGCAGCTTACGCGGGATCCCCCGGGGGGCAGATACGCAGTATTTT | CASSLRGIPRGADTQYF | many | TRBV11-2 | TRBD2 | TRBJ2-3
TGCAGTGCTAGAATGGACGGTGGGAACACTGAAGCTTTCTTT | CSARMDGGNTEAFF | many | TRBV20-1 | NA | TRBJ1-1
TGCAGCGCTCAAGGCGGTCCGGGAAAGTACCAAGAGACCCAGTACTTC | CSAQGGPGKYQETQYF | NA | TRBV29-1 | NA | TRBJ2-5
TGTGCCAGCAGAACGACAGGGAAACAGCCCCAGCATTTT | CASRTTGKQPQHF | NA | TRBV28 | TRBD1 | TRBJ1-5
TGTGCCAGCATTGGGGGGGTCTCCTACGAGCAGTACTTC | CASIGGVSYEQYF | many | TRBV2 | TRBD2 | TRBJ2-7